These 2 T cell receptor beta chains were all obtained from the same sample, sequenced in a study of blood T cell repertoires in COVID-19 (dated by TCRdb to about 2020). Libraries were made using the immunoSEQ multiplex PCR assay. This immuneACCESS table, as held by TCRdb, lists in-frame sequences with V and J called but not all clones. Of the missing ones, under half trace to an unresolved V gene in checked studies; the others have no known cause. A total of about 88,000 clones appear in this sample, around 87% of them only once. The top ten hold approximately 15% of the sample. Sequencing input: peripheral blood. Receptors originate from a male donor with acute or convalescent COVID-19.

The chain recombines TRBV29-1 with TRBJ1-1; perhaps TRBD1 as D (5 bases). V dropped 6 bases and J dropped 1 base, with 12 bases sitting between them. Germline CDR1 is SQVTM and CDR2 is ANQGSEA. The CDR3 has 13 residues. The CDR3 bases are TGCAGCGTACTTAGTGGGGCGAACACTGAAGCTTTCTTT. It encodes CSVLSGANTEAFF.

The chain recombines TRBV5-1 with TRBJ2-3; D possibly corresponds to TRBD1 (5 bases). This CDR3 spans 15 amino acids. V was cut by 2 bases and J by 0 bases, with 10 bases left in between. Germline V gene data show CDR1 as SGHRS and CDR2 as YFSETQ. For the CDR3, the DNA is TGCGCCAGCAGCTTTTCAGGGATGAGCACAGATACGCAGTATTTT. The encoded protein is CASSFSGMSTDTQYF.